These 27 T cell receptor beta chains share one sample of origin, sequenced in a study of CD8+ T cells in alopecia areata. The sequencing template was cDNA reverse transcribed from extracted RNA. Profiling relied on immunoSEQ multiplex PCR, and the TCRdb table lists in-frame clones only, not all of them. The sample lists some 82,000 clones; roughly 51% were seen once. The sequenced sample consisted of NKG2D-high CD8+ T cells sorted from blood. The receptor set was obtained from a human donor with alopecia areata.

This clone was seen more than once but under ten times. The V gene is TRBV4-1, the J gene TRBJ1-1, with 9 bases identical to TRBD1. Trimming took 4 bases from V and 7 from J; bases not matched to a gene: 7. The CDR3 covers 14 residues. Germline CDR1 is MGHRA and CDR2 is YSYEKL. The CDR3: CASSPEQGASEAFF. DNA of the CDR3: TGCGCCAGCAGCCCAGAACAGGGGGCGAGTGAAGCTTTCTTT.

The chain links TRBV30 to TRBJ2-2; 10 bases are a match to TRBD2. The germline CDR1 and CDR2 sequences are GTSNPN and SVGIG (reference sequence). V shed 8 bases, J shed 5 bases, and the junction held 5 bases outside the gene matches. This CDR3 has 13 residues. DNA of the CDR3: TGTGCCGCGGGGACTAGCGCAACCGGGGAGCTGTTTTTT. Encoded protein: CAAGTSATGELFF. The whole variable domain, filled in from reference TRBV30 and TRBJ2-2, reads SQTIHQWPATLVQPVGSPLSLECTVEGTSNPNLYWYRQAAGRGLQLLFYSVGIGQISSEVPQNLSASRPQDRQFILSSKKLLLSDSGFYLCAAGTSATGELFFGEGSRLTVL.

This clone was counted a few times. The chain joins TRBV29-1 to TRBJ2-2; D uncertain. The CDR3 length is 13 residues. From germline, CDR1 is SQVTM and CDR2 ANQGSEA. V lost 7 bases to trimming and J lost 1 base, with 10 bases between them. The CDR3 is CSGGPVNTGELFF. CDR3 in DNA: TGCAGCGGCGGACCGGTGAACACCGGGGAGCTGTTTTTT.

The CDR3 coding sequence is TGCGCCAGCAGTCGGCAGGGGAACACTGAAGCTTTCTTT. Its protein product is CASSRQGNTEAFF. The chain joins TRBV23-1 to TRBJ1-1; maybe TRBD1 (5 bases). TRBV23-1 has ORF status, its function being uncertain. The CDR3 is 13 residues long. V gave up 4 bases and J gave up 1 base, with 7 bases separating them.

Only a few counts were recorded for this clone. The chain carries TRBV29-1 and TRBJ1-3; TRBD1 is a possible D gene (5 bases). The CDR3 totals 13 residues. The V and J ends lost 7 bases and 4 bases respectively, with 14 bases between them. CDR1 and CDR2 from the germline V gene are SQVTM and ANQGSEA. The CDR3 reads CSADQGGGNTIYF. The CDR3, as DNA: TGCAGCGCTGACCAGGGAGGAGGAAACACCATATATTTT.

A word on this clone: Other DNA sequences of this sample code for an identical CDR3. The J gene is TRBJ2-7, the V gene TRBV29-1; no reliable D call. This CDR3 is built from 13 residues. Per the germline V gene, CDR1 is SQVTM and CDR2 is ANQGSEA. The germline V and J ends were trimmed by 4 bases and 0 bases, with 10 bases remaining between them. This CDR3 reads CSVAGGSSYEQYF. The CDR3 DNA reads TGCAGCGTTGCAGGCGGCAGCTCCTACGAGCAGTACTTC.

The V call is TRBV27, the J call TRBJ2-7; no firm D call. The CDR3 has 12 residues. Germline lookup yields CDR1 MNHEY and CDR2 SMNVEV (reference sequence). Trimming pared 6 bases from V and 2 bases from J, leaving 8 bases between. The CDR3 nucleotides read TGTGCCAGCAGAAACGGTCCCTACGAGCAGTACTTC. Translated: CASRNGPYEQYF.

The rearrangement joins TRBV5-1 to TRBJ2-7, with 8 bases that match TRBD1. The CDR3 runs to 14 residues. The V and J ends lost 9 bases and 2 bases, in that order; junction bases with no gene match: 10. Germline V lookup: CDR1 SGHRS, CDR2 YFSETQ. The CDR3 reads CATSPGTGTYEQYF. DNA of the CDR3: TGCGCCACCTCCCCGGGGACAGGTACCTACGAGCAGTACTTC.

The chain couples TRBV4-1 to TRBJ2-2, with D possibly matching TRBD1 (5 bases). Trimming stripped 4 bases from V and 6 bases from J, with 15 bases between. Per the germline V gene, CDR1 is MGHRA and CDR2 is YSYEKL. The CDR3 has 15 residues. The CDR3 sequence is CASSPGPSSSGELFF. As DNA, the CDR3 is TGCGCCAGCAGCCCAGGGCCGAGCTCCTCCGGGGAGCTGTTTTTT.

The DNA of the CDR3 is TGTGCCAGCAGCGCCGGGGACGGACCACACGAGCAGTACTTC. This codes for CASSAGDGPHEQYF. V is TRBV9 and J is TRBJ2-7; D may match TRBD1 or TRBD2 (5 bases each). There are 14 residues in the CDR3. Per germline, CDR1 SGDLS and CDR2 YYNGEE. Trimming took 3 bases from V and 5 from J, leaving 15 bases between them.

This clone has a handful of counts. The chain recombines TRBV10-3 with TRBJ2-7, with 7 nucleotides matching TRBD2. The length of the CDR3 is 13 residues. Germline V gives CDR1 ENHRY, CDR2 SYGVKD. The CDR3, as DNA: TGTGCTTTCCTGCGGGAGCCCACCTACGAGCAGTACTTC. This gives the protein CAFLREPTYEQYF.

The chain's CDR3 is CASSPRGGPYNEQFF. CDR3 bases: TGCGCCAGCAGCCCAAGGGGGGGCCCCTACAATGAGCAGTTCTTC. The V call is TRBV4-1, the J call TRBJ2-1, with D maybe TRBD2 (7 bases). V lost 4 bases and J 2 bases, leaving 12 bases between the germline ends. CDR1 is MGHRA, CDR2 YSYEKL, per germline. The CDR3 is 15 residues long.

This clone was counted a few times. The chain joins TRBV19 to TRBJ2-1; TRBD2 matches at 8 bases. The germline V gene has CDR1 LNHDA and CDR2 SQIVND (reference sequence). This CDR3 spans 17 amino acids. The V segment lost 0 bases and the J segment 8 bases; nucleotides outside the gene matches: 12. The CDR3 nucleotides are TGTGCCAGTAGTATAGAGGAGACTAGCGTTGGATCAGATGAGCAGTTCTTC. Amino acid sequence: CASSIEETSVGSDEQFF.

Relative to its sample, this clone is medium-sized (0.01 to 0.1%). The gene calls are TRBV28 and TRBJ2-4; a possible D gene is TRBD2 (5 bases). This CDR3 spans 17 amino acids. Germline loops: CDR1 MDHEN, CDR2 SYDVKM. V was shortened by 7 bases and J by 6 bases, with 25 bases between the two germline ends. The CDR3, as DNA: TGTGCCAGCATGGGGTCCGTCTTACTAGGTTCCCCAAACATTCAGTACTTC. Amino acid sequence: CASMGSVLLGSPNIQYF.

This clone was seen more than once but under ten times. This chain joins TRBV11-2 and TRBJ2-1; unclear D gene. CDR1 is SGHAT and CDR2 is FQNNGV in the germline V gene. Trimming removed 0 bases from V and 12 bases from J, with 12 bases in between. The CDR3 is 13 residues long. The DNA of the CDR3 is TGTGCCAGCAGCTTAGATCCTGGTGAAGGGCAGTTCTTC. The encoded protein is CASSLDPGEGQFF.

This clone was observed a handful of times. The DNA of the CDR3 is TGTGCCAGCAGCGTAGTGAACAGGGGGCCGAACACCGGGGAGCTGTTTTTT. This codes for CASSVVNRGPNTGELFF. The chain carries TRBV9 and TRBJ2-2, with TRBD1 matching 9 bases. Germline-derived CDR1 and CDR2 are SGDLS and YYNGEE. The CDR3 runs to 17 residues. The trim removed 0 bases at V and 0 bases at J, leaving 3 bases unmatched.

The chain combines TRBV7-9 with TRBJ2-3; D is ambiguous. Between the trimmed V and J ends, which lost 5 bases and 0 bases, there was a span of 15 bases. The CDR3 contains 16 residues. Germline values: CDR1 SEHNR, CDR2 FQNEAQ (reference sequence). CDR3 protein: CASSPLAGLSTDTQYF. The DNA of the CDR3 is TGTGCCAGCAGCCCCCTCGCCGGGCTTAGCACAGATACGCAGTATTTT.

This rearrangement joins TRBV2 to TRBJ2-1; TRBD1 might be the D (6 bases). In germline, CDR1 is SNHLY, CDR2 FYNNEI. CDR3 length equals 15 residues. Trimming stripped 7 bases from V and 7 bases from J, with 20 bases between. CDR3 loop: CASKVGSGAVNEQFF. The CDR3 nucleotides read TGTGCCAGCAAAGTAGGGTCAGGGGCGGTGAATGAGCAGTTCTTC.

This clone was seen just once. The chain joins TRBV28 to TRBJ1-5; a possible D gene is TRBD1 (6 bases). Germline CDR1 and CDR2: MDHEN and SYDVKM. This CDR3 has 17 amino acids. Trimming took 0 bases from V and 5 from J, leaving 17 bases between them. The CDR3 protein is CASSLWGPSPGDQPQHF. CDR3 bases: TGTGCCAGCAGTTTATGGGGTCCATCACCAGGGGATCAGCCCCAGCATTTT.

The chain employs TRBV20-1 and TRBJ2-1; D uncertain. From germline, CDR1 is DFQATT and CDR2 SNEGSKA (reference sequence). V dropped 7 bases and J dropped 6 bases, with 10 bases sitting between them. The CDR3 runs to 11 residues. The CDR3 DNA reads TGCAGTGTTGCAGAAGCCAATGAGCAGTTCTTC. As protein: CSVAEANEQFF.

The V and J genes are TRBV7-8 and TRBJ2-7, with 10 bases fitting TRBD1. CDR3 length: 17 amino acids. Germline loops: CDR1 SGHVS, CDR2 FQNEAQ. The junction had 10 bases not matched to a gene; V was cut back by 2 bases and J by 3 bases. CDR3 sequence: CASSLPHAGTGDYEQYF. The DNA for the CDR3 is TGTGCCAGCAGCTTACCCCATGCCGGGACAGGGGACTACGAGCAGTACTTC.

This clone turned up a few times. The gene calls are TRBV28 and TRBJ2-5; D gene unclear. V lost 3 bases, J lost 4 bases, and 18 bases lay in between. The length of the CDR3 is 16 residues. Germline CDR1 MDHEN, CDR2 SYDVKM. This CDR3 reads CASSLGRAAQVETQYF. For the CDR3, the DNA is TGTGCCAGCAGTTTGGGCCGGGCCGCCCAGGTAGAGACCCAGTACTTC.

J is TRBJ2-7 and V is TRBV2; no clear D. There are 13 residues in the CDR3. V gave up 4 bases and J gave up 2 bases, with 9 bases separating them. The V gene's germline CDR1 is SNHLY and CDR2 FYNNEI. CDR3 in amino acids: CASSAGSTYEQYF. The CDR3 DNA follows: TGTGCCAGCAGTGCCGGATCAACCTACGAGCAGTACTTC.

Note on this clone: At one boundary the junction diverges from the germline segment, which might be a read error. The CDR3 is CASSPNSPETQYF. For the CDR3, the DNA is TGTGCTAGCAGCCCAAACTCCCCAGAGACCCAGTACTTC. The chain recombines TRBV7-7 with TRBJ2-5; no reliable D call. The CDR3 is made up of 13 amino acids. Germline V CDR1 and CDR2: SSHAT, FNYEAQ (reference sequence).

The table lists this clone with a few counts. The chain combines TRBV4-3 with TRBJ2-5, with 8 bases matching TRBD2. The CDR3 spans 16 residues. The germline V gene has CDR1 LGHNA and CDR2 YSLEER. After removal of 4 bases from V and 1 base from J, the junction contained 8 bases not matched to a gene. The chain's CDR3 is CASSPAGLAGQETQYF. CDR3 in DNA: TGCGCCAGCAGCCCTGCCGGACTAGCAGGCCAAGAGACCCAGTACTTC.

This clone was seen a handful of times. The chain uses TRBV21-1 and TRBJ2-1; the table assigns TRBD1, which was not confirmed against the DNA. TRBV21-1 is marked as a pseudogene. This CDR3 comprises 13 residues. CDR3 in DNA: TGTGCCAGCAGCTATCAGGCGTGGCGTGAGCAGTTCTTC. Protein sequence: CASSYQAWREQFF.

This clone was recorded a few times. Written as DNA, the CDR3 is TGCGCCAGCAGCTCTGGGAGACTAGCGAGCGATGAGCAGTTCTTC. It translates to CASSSGRLASDEQFF. The chain joins TRBV5-1 to TRBJ2-1; TRBD2 aligns across 8 bases. After removal of 3 bases from V and 8 bases from J, the junction contained 10 bases not matched to a gene. Looked up from germline, CDR1 is SGHRS and CDR2 is YFSETQ. CDR3 length equals 15 residues.